The 5 T cell receptor beta chains below were found in one sample sequenced in a study of beta chain features in type 1 diabetes (dated by TCRdb to the late 2010s). Overall results and qualifications from the work: Type 1 diabetes patients showed a moderate but significant shortening of TCRB CDR3 length in all four CD4+ subsets.

These receptors' antigens are unknown. The library was built by means of the immunoSEQ multiplex PCR assay. All of the isolated RNA was reverse transcribed with the High Capacity cDNA Reverse Transcription Kit, so expressed TCRB transcripts were sequenced. In TCRdb, the immuneACCESS table is reduced to in-frame sequences with V and J assigned. These tables do not hold every clone; where another copy was compared, an unresolved V gene accounts for under half, and the others remain unexplained. Within this sample are hundreds of thousands of clones, with roughly 13% of them counted one time only. Jointly, the top ten make up less than 0.025% of the sample. Material: naive CD4+ T cells from blood. Explained via the paper, the cell subset or site label denotes: true naive CD4+ T cells. The origin of the receptors is a man younger than 30 with type 1 diabetes.

The sample holds a few counts of this clone. J is TRBJ1-5 and V is TRBV18; TRBD1 agrees at 10 bases. J was trimmed by 6 bases and V by 3 bases; bases with no gene match: 5. There are 15 residues in the CDR3. From germline, CDR1 is KGHSH and CDR2 LQKENI. For the CDR3, the DNA is TGTGCCAGCTCACCCCGACAGGGGGCTAGTCAGCCCCAGCATTTT. Translating gives CASSPRQGASQPQHF. Full variable domain (missing parts from reference TRBV18 and TRBJ1-5): NAGVMQNPRHLVRRRGQEARLRCSPMKGHSHVYWYRQLPEEGLKFMVYLQKENIIDESGMPKERFSAEFPKEGPSILRIQQVVRGDSAAYFCASSPRQGASQPQHFGDGTRLSIL.

This chain connects TRBV30 to TRBJ1-2; D gene unclear. The germline gives CDR1 GTSNPN, CDR2 SVGIG (reference sequence). Trimming removed 3 bases from V and 4 bases from J, with 12 bases in between. This CDR3 comprises 13 residues. CDR3 amino acids: CAWSGFGGYGYTF. Written as DNA, the CDR3 is TGTGCCTGGAGCGGCTTTGGTGGCTATGGCTACACCTTC.

This chain joins TRBV13 and TRBJ2-5; TRBD2 might be the D (5 bases). This CDR3 is 13 amino acids long. The germline V and J ends were trimmed by 5 bases and 7 bases, with 14 bases remaining between them. Germline-derived CDR1 and CDR2 are PRHDT and FYEKMQ (reference sequence). CDR3 in amino acids: CASSPPHRGTQYF. DNA for the CDR3: TGTGCCAGCAGCCCGCCCCATCGGGGGACCCAGTACTTC.

This sequence joins TRBV28 and TRBJ2-4, with unresolved D. V lost 3 bases and J 0 bases, leaving 9 bases between the germline ends. The V gene's germline CDR1 is MDHEN and CDR2 SYDVKM. The CDR3 contains 15 residues. This CDR3 is CASSLVGEAKNIQYF. The DNA for the CDR3 is TGTGCCAGCAGTTTGGTCGGAGAAGCCAAAAACATTCAGTACTTC.

This clone was counted only a few times. The chain couples TRBV25-1 to TRBJ2-1, with D possibly TRBD1 on 6 matching bases. CDR1 is MGHDK, CDR2 SYGVNS, per germline. The CDR3 is made up of 12 amino acids. The germline V and J ends were trimmed by 3 bases and 9 bases, with 9 bases remaining between them. CDR3 amino acids: CASSDQGIEQFF. The CDR3, as DNA: TGTGCCAGCAGTGATCAGGGGATTGAGCAGTTCTTC. The variable domain in full, with the rest retrieved from reference TRBV25-1 and TRBJ2-1, is EADIYQTPRYLVIGTGKKITLECSQTMGHDKMYWYQQDPGMELHLIHYSYGVNSTEKGDLSSESTVSRIRTEHFPLTLESARPSHTSQYLCASSDQGIEQFFGPGTRLTVL.